Listed here are 30 T cell receptor beta chains from one sample, sequenced in a study of blood T cell repertoires in COVID-19 (dated by TCRdb to the early 2020s). The library was obtained by the immunoSEQ multiplex PCR assay. TCRdb's version of the immuneACCESS table is confined to in-frame rearrangements and falls short of the full clone set. An unresolved V gene accounts for under half of the shortfall where checked; the remainder is of unknown origin. Across this sample there are over 300,000 clones, with more than 80% seen only once. The top ten constitute 5% to 7% of the sample. The sequenced sample was peripheral blood. The source is a man aged 18 to 29 who had recovered from COVID-19.

The chain combines TRBV20-1 with TRBJ2-2; TRBD1 might be the D (6 bases). This CDR3 is built from 14 residues. The V gene lost 3 bases and the J gene lost 4 bases, with 12 bases spanning the gap. Germline V gene sequence: CDR1 DFQATT, CDR2 SNEGSKA (reference sequence). The CDR3 loop is CSASARGVTGELFF. DNA for the CDR3: TGCAGTGCTAGTGCCAGGGGCGTCACCGGGGAGCTGTTTTTT.

The J gene is TRBJ2-1, the V gene TRBV28; the match to TRBD2 covers 12 bases. The germline V gene has CDR1 MDHEN and CDR2 SYDVKM. There are 14 residues in the CDR3. Unmatched junction bases numbered 7, after V lost 3 bases and J lost 13 bases. CDR3 protein: CASSFVGLAGIQFF. Here the CDR3 DNA reads TGTGCCAGCAGTTTCGTTGGACTAGCGGGAATCCAGTTCTTC.

The chain carries TRBV5-4 and TRBJ1-2; the D gene is possibly TRBD1 (6 bases). Looked up from germline, CDR1 is SGHNT and CDR2 is YYREEE (reference sequence). V gave up 4 bases and J gave up 3 bases, with 22 bases separating them. This CDR3 is 17 amino acids long. This CDR3 is CASSQSTFDRRHYGYTF. In nucleotides, the CDR3 is TGTGCCAGCAGCCAATCCACCTTCGACAGGCGACACTATGGCTACACCTTC.

The rearrangement joins TRBV12-5 to TRBJ2-6; 10 bases are a match to TRBD1. Looked up from germline, CDR1 is LGHNT and CDR2 is FRNRAP. There are 19 residues in the CDR3. V shed 4 bases and J 2 bases; nucleotides not matched to a gene: 11. Here the CDR3 reads CASGSNLRQGATGANVLTF. CDR3 DNA sequence: TGTGCTAGTGGTTCTAACCTGAGACAGGGGGCTACTGGGGCCAACGTCCTGACTTTC.

This clone was found a few times. The chain employs TRBV13 and TRBJ2-3; 8 bases match TRBD2. The CDR3 totals 15 residues. The germline CDR1 and CDR2 sequences are PRHDT and FYEKMQ (reference sequence). The trim removed 5 bases at V and 4 bases at J, leaving 8 bases unmatched. The CDR3 bases are TGTGCCAGCAGCGGTAGCGGGGACGGTTCAGATACGCAGTATTTT. Protein sequence: CASSGSGDGSDTQYF.

The chain has TRBV2 and TRBJ1-2, with TRBD1 identical over 9 bases. J lost 4 bases, V lost 6 bases, and 9 bases had no gene match. The CDR3 sequence is 15 residues long. Germline V gene sequence: CDR1 SNHLY, CDR2 FYNNEI. The CDR3 DNA follows: TGTGCCAGCAGGCCTGACAGGGGGGGATCCTATGGCTACACCTTC. This encodes CASRPDRGGSYGYTF.

This clone was seen just once. The gene calls are TRBV9 and TRBJ1-1, with D tentatively TRBD1 (6 bases). Trimming cost V 1 base and J 3 bases, with 16 bases left between them. The CDR3 has 16 amino acids. The germline V gene has CDR1 SGDLS and CDR2 YYNGEE. For the CDR3, the DNA is TGTGCCAGCAGCGTAACTGTGAGGGGGTCGGACACTGAAGCTTTCTTT. Translating it yields CASSVTVRGSDTEAFF.

The rearrangement uses TRBV4-2 and TRBJ1-1; the match to TRBD1 covers 8 bases. CDR1 LGHNA and CDR2 YNFKEQ come from the germline V gene. The V and J ends lost 3 bases and 0 bases, in that order; junction bases with no gene match: 3. The length of the CDR3 is 15 residues. As DNA, the CDR3 is TGTGCCAGCAGCCATCAACAGGGGGTGAACACTGAAGCTTTCTTT. Translation: CASSHQQGVNTEAFF.

The chain has TRBV9 and TRBJ1-4; no clear D gene. From germline, CDR1 is SGDLS and CDR2 YYNGEE. Trimming removed 0 bases from V and 3 bases from J, with 9 bases in between. The CDR3 runs 15 residues. CDR3 protein: CASSVAGHANEKLFF. CDR3 DNA sequence: TGTGCCAGCAGCGTAGCTGGGCACGCTAATGAAAAACTGTTTTTT. Combining the CDR3 with reference TRBV9 and TRBJ1-4 gives the whole variable domain DSGVTQTPKHLITATGQRVTLRCSPRSGDLSVYWYQQSLDQGLQFLIQYYNGEERAKGNILERFSAQQFPDLHSELNLSSLELGDSALYFCASSVAGHANEKLFFGSGTQLSVL.

About this clone itself: The junction departs from the called germline gene at one end, perhaps through a read error. The gene calls are TRBV5-1 and TRBJ2-5; 7 nucleotides line up with TRBD1. Germline CDR1 is SGHRS and CDR2 is YFSETQ. The CDR3 contains 14 residues. The CDR3 DNA reads TGCGCCAGCAGCTTCGGACAGGCGGAAGAAACCCAGTACTTC. Its translation is CASSFGQAEETQYF.

The chain recombines TRBV19 with TRBJ2-1; a possible D gene is TRBD2 (6 bases). The germline V gene has CDR1 LNHDA and CDR2 SQIVND (reference sequence). Trimming stripped 7 bases from V and 4 bases from J, with 17 bases between. The CDR3 is 15 residues long. CDR3 region: CASTTGAGLYNEQFF. CDR3 bases: TGTGCCAGTACAACCGGGGCGGGATTGTACAATGAGCAGTTCTTC.

This clone was recorded only once. The V call is TRBV18, the J call TRBJ1-1; possible D gene TRBD1, 6 bases. V lost 3 bases to trimming and J lost 1 base, with 12 bases between them. The CDR3 consists of 15 residues. Germline V gene sequence: CDR1 KGHSH, CDR2 LQKENI. The CDR3 loop is CASSPQDSRNTEAFF. In DNA, the CDR3 is TGTGCCAGCTCACCTCAGGACAGTAGGAACACTGAAGCTTTCTTT. Full variable domain (outside the CDR3, taken from reference TRBV18 and TRBJ1-1): NAGVMQNPRHLVRRRGQEARLRCSPMKGHSHVYWYRQLPEEGLKFMVYLQKENIIDESGMPKERFSAEFPKEGPSILRIQQVVRGDSAAYFCASSPQDSRNTEAFFGQGTRLTVV.

This chain uses TRBV19 with TRBJ1-2; weak D call: TRBD1 (6 bases). Germline loops: CDR1 LNHDA, CDR2 SQIVND (reference sequence). The CDR3 sequence is 14 residues long. Trimming removed 6 bases at V and 2 bases at J, with 13 bases between. CDR3 bases: TGTGCCAGTAGGAGGGGAACAGGGAACTATGGCTACACCTTC. As protein: CASRRGTGNYGYTF. Based on the CDR3 plus reference TRBV19 and TRBJ1-2, the full variable domain is DGGITQSPKYLFRKEGQNVTLSCEQNLNHDAMYWYRQDPGQGLRLIYYSQIVNDFQKGDIAEGYSVSREKKESFPLTVTSAQKNPTAFYLCASRRGTGNYGYTFGSGTRLTVV.

This chain uses TRBV24-1 with TRBJ2-2; no firm D call. CDR1 KGHDR and CDR2 SFDVKD come from the germline V gene. This CDR3 region has 12 residues. V lost 5 bases, J lost 8 bases, and 8 bases lay in between. Written as DNA, the CDR3 is TGTGCCACCAGTGCCCAAACTGGGGAGCTGTTTTTT. It translates to CATSAQTGELFF.

V usage is TRBV19 and J usage is TRBJ2-7; 9 bases map to TRBD1. Trimming at V came to 10 bases and at J to 1 base, leaving 14 bases not matched to a gene. Germline assignment: CDR1 LNHDA and CDR2 SQIVND (reference sequence). The CDR3 totals 16 residues. CDR3 bases: TGTGCCACGCGGGATTCGGACAGGGGTATTTCCTACGAGCAGTACTTC. It encodes CATRDSDRGISYEQYF.

The rearrangement links TRBV7-9 to TRBJ2-3, with D tentatively TRBD2 (5 bases). CDR1 and CDR2 from the germline V gene are SEHNR and FQNEAQ (reference sequence). V lost 5 bases, J lost 4 bases, and 16 bases lay in between. This CDR3 is 15 amino acids long. The DNA for the CDR3 is TGTGCCAGCAGCAATGGCCGGGGTCGGGCAGATACGCAGTATTTT. It encodes CASSNGRGRADTQYF.

The chain joins TRBV27 to TRBJ1-4, with D perhaps matching TRBD1 (6 bases). V lost 6 bases, J lost 5 bases, and 19 bases lay in between. This CDR3 has 16 amino acids. Germline V CDR1 and CDR2: MNHEY, SMNVEV (reference sequence). This CDR3 is CASSPTLGGANEKLFF. For the CDR3, the DNA is TGTGCCAGCAGCCCCACCTTAGGGGGGGCGAATGAAAAACTGTTTTTT.

The V gene is TRBV6-6, the J gene TRBJ1-5; 8 bases match TRBD1. Germline V CDR1 and CDR2: MNHNY, SVGAGI (reference sequence). The CDR3 totals 15 residues. The trim removed 6 bases at V and 7 bases at J, leaving 11 bases unmatched. This CDR3 is CASSLGQGAEQPQHF. CDR3 nucleotides: TGTGCCAGCAGCCTTGGACAGGGTGCTGAGCAGCCCCAGCATTTT.

The J gene is TRBJ2-2, the V gene TRBV5-4, with 11 bases that match TRBD1. J gave up 6 bases and V 5 bases, and 6 bases lay outside the gene matches. This CDR3 has 15 residues. Per the germline V gene, CDR1 is SGHNT and CDR2 is YYREEE (reference sequence). CDR3 in amino acids: CASSPGQGVAGELFF. The CDR3 DNA reads as TGTGCCAGCAGTCCGGGACAGGGGGTGGCCGGGGAGCTGTTTTTT.

V gene TRBV25-1 combines with J gene TRBJ2-1; TRBD2 matches 10 bases. Germline CDR1 reads MGHDK; CDR2 reads SYGVNS. V lost 3 bases and J lost 1; bases outside the gene matches: 0. The CDR3 runs to 15 residues. The CDR3 coding sequence is TGTGCCAGCAGTGAGGGACTAGCGTCCTACAATGAGCAGTTCTTC. Its translation is CASSEGLASYNEQFF.

This clone was recorded once. The J gene is TRBJ1-1, the V gene TRBV28, with no clear D. The germline V gene encodes CDR1 MDHEN and CDR2 SYDVKM. The CDR3 contains 14 residues. V lost 6 bases to trimming and J lost 1 base, with 12 bases between them. This CDR3 is CASRDGRENTEAFF. CDR3 coding DNA: TGTGCCAGCAGGGACGGACGGGAGAACACTGAAGCTTTCTTT.

This chain connects TRBV6-1 to TRBJ1-4, with D possibly matching TRBD1 (6 bases). V lost 1 base and J lost 10, with 13 bases in between. The CDR3 has 14 amino acids. CDR1 MNHNS and CDR2 SASEGT come from the germline V gene. Here the CDR3 reads CASSEEVTGTKLFF. DNA of the CDR3: TGTGCCAGCAGTGAAGAAGTCACAGGGACAAAACTGTTTTTT.

The sample holds a few counts of this clone. The chain employs TRBV7-3 and TRBJ2-2, with D possibly TRBD2 on 5 matching bases. There are 14 residues in the CDR3. V was cut by 4 bases and J by 5 bases, with 11 bases left in between. Germline V gene lookup returns CDR1 SGHTA and CDR2 FQGTGA. CDR3 DNA sequence: TGTGCCAGCAGCTCGCTAGCTGGGACCGGGGAGCTGTTTTTT. It codes for CASSSLAGTGELFF.

This clone showed up just once. CDR3 sequence (DNA): TGTGCCAGCAGCTTGGGGGGGAGGGCCGGGGAGCTGTTTTTT. Translated, it gives CASSLGGRAGELFF. The chain recombines TRBV5-4 with TRBJ2-2; 7 bases fit TRBD2. The CDR3 length is 14 residues. Germline V lookup: CDR1 SGHNT, CDR2 YYREEE (reference sequence). V trimming: 0 bases; J trimming: 6 bases; junction bases outside the gene matches: 2.

This clone appeared once. The V and J genes are TRBV27 and TRBJ2-3; tentative D call: TRBD1 (5 bases). V lost 6 bases to trimming and J lost 3 bases, with 10 bases between them. The CDR3 is 13 amino acids. Germline V CDR1 and CDR2: MNHEY, SMNVEV (reference sequence). The chain's CDR3 is CASRLRQTDTQYF. For the CDR3, the DNA is TGTGCCAGCAGATTAAGACAGACAGATACGCAGTATTTT.

The V call is TRBV4-1, the J call TRBJ1-5; TRBD1 matches at 8 bases. There are 15 residues in the CDR3. The germline V gene encodes CDR1 MGHRA and CDR2 YSYEKL. V was clipped by 4 bases and J by 4 bases; unmatched bases: 6. The CDR3: CASSPWTGINQPQHF. DNA for the CDR3: TGCGCCAGCAGCCCCTGGACAGGGATTAATCAGCCCCAGCATTTT.

The V gene is TRBV9, the J gene TRBJ1-2, with a weak D call TRBD1 (5 bases). The germline V gene has CDR1 SGDLS and CDR2 YYNGEE. The CDR3 is 13 amino acids. The ends were cut back, 3 bases at V and 4 bases at J, with 10 bases in the middle. CDR3 sequence: CASSASGVYGYTF. The DNA for the CDR3 is TGTGCCAGCAGCGCTTCGGGGGTCTATGGCTACACCTTC.

V and J are TRBV6-5 and TRBJ2-5, with 7 nucleotides matching TRBD2. The CDR3 is 13 residues long. CDR1 is MNHEY, CDR2 SVGAGI, per germline. V lost 4 bases, J lost 5 bases, and 4 bases stayed unmatched. CDR3 residues: CASSSDSGETQYF. The CDR3 coding sequence is TGTGCCAGCAGTTCGGATAGCGGGGAGACCCAGTACTTC.

The V call is TRBV10-3, the J call TRBJ2-3; 8 nucleotides match TRBD2. Looked up from germline, CDR1 is ENHRY and CDR2 is SYGVKD. The ends lost 0 bases at V and 1 base at J; junction bases unmatched: 6. CDR3 length: 17 residues. As DNA, the CDR3 is TGTGCCATCAGTGAGTCTGGAGCGGGAGCAGGCACAGATACGCAGTATTTT. It yields the protein CAISESGAGAGTDTQYF.

The V call is TRBV15, the J call TRBJ2-7; 11 bases are a match to TRBD2. This CDR3 has 18 amino acids. V was clipped by 0 bases and J by 0 bases; unmatched bases: 7. CDR1 is LNHNV and CDR2 is YYDKDF in the germline V gene (reference sequence). The CDR3 here is CATSRDLTSGDLSYEQYF. The CDR3 DNA sequence: TGTGCCACCAGCAGAGATCTGACTAGCGGGGACCTCTCCTACGAGCAGTACTTC.